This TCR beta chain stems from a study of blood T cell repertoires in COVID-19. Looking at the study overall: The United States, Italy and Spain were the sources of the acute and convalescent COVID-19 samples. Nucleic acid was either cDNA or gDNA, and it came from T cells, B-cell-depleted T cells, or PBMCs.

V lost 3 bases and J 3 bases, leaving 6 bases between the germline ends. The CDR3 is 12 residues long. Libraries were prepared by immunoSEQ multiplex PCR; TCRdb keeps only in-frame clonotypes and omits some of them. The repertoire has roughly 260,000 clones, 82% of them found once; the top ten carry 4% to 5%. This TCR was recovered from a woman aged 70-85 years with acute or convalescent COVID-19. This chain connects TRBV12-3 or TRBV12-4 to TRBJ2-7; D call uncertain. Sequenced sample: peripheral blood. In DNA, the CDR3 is TGTGCCAGCAGTTTGTCCCTCTACGAGCAGTACTTC. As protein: CASSLSLYEQYF.